Each of the 18 T cell receptor beta chains below was sequenced from the same sample in a study of CD8 T cells in Susac syndrome. Reverse transcription of roughly 0.5 to 1 ug RNA was performed with random hexamers. TCRdb processed the immunoSEQ multiplex PCR reads anew with MiXCR; each CDR3 protein has one entry. The table lists 130,000 or so distinct CDR3 sequences, 75% to 90% of them singletons, with 0.51% in the top ten. Sequences were obtained from CD8+ T cells from PBMCs. The source is a human donor with multiple sclerosis.

The rearrangement uses TRBV25-1 and TRBJ2-5; D is possibly TRBD1 or TRBD2 (5 bases each). Germline CDR1 MGHDK, CDR2 SYGVNS. The V gene lost 3 bases and the J gene lost 5 bases, with 13 bases spanning the gap. The CDR3 totals 14 residues. The CDR3 reads CASSDLGVLETQYF. CDR3 nucleotides: TGTGCCAGCAGTGATTTGGGGGTCCTTGAGACCCAGTACTTC.

V gene TRBV7-9 combines with J gene TRBJ1-1; no reliable D call. V was cut by 2 bases and J by 7 bases, with 8 bases left in between. Germline-derived CDR1 and CDR2 are SEHNR and FQNEAQ (reference sequence). The CDR3 is made up of 12 amino acids. This CDR3 is CASSLMLNEAFF. DNA for the CDR3: TGTGCCAGCAGCTTAATGTTGAATGAAGCTTTCTTT.

The chain has TRBV4-1 and TRBJ1-6; D remains ambiguous. The CDR3 totals 16 residues. Germline loops: CDR1 MGHRA, CDR2 YSYEKL. Trimming pared 1 base from V and 0 bases from J, leaving 7 bases between. In DNA, the CDR3 is TGCGCCAGCAGCCAAGGCGCAGGCTCCTATAATTCACCCCTCCACTTT. Translation: CASSQGAGSYNSPLHF.

This rearrangement joins TRBV4-3 to TRBJ1-3; D unclear. The CDR3 is made up of 16 amino acids. Trimming removed 0 bases at V and 2 bases at J, with 11 bases between. The germline gives CDR1 LGHNA, CDR2 YSLEER. The CDR3 loop reads CASSQDQYVAGNTIYF. The CDR3 DNA reads as TGCGCCAGCAGCCAAGATCAATACGTCGCTGGAAACACCATATATTTT.

This chain links TRBV7-9 with TRBJ1-2; D gene ambiguous. Germline V gene sequence: CDR1 SEHNR, CDR2 FQNEAQ (reference sequence). V was clipped by 5 bases and J by 6 bases, with 16 bases between them. CDR3 length: 14 amino acids. The CDR3 is CASSPLERFHGYTF. The CDR3 DNA sequence: TGTGCCAGCAGCCCCCTGGAGAGGTTCCATGGCTACACCTTC.

This clonotype was observed a handful of times. The chain carries TRBV18 and TRBJ1-2; D perhaps matches TRBD1 (6 bases). Germline CDR1 is KGHSH and CDR2 is LQKENI. The V end was cut by 2 bases, the J end by 8 bases, with 12 bases between. This CDR3 contains 13 residues. CDR3 in amino acids: CASSPIGGDGYTF. CDR3 in DNA: TGTGCCAGCTCACCAATCGGGGGCGACGGCTACACCTTC.

The CDR3 loop reads CASSQGLEGGQWDEQFF. CDR3 sequence (DNA): TGTGCCAGCAGCCAAGGACTTGAGGGAGGGCAATGGGATGAGCAGTTCTTC. The chain has TRBV4-2 and TRBJ2-1; 7 positions match TRBD2. Losses at the gene ends were 1 base for V and 8 bases for J; bases not matched to a gene: 14. This CDR3 region has 17 residues. The germline V gene encodes CDR1 LGHNA and CDR2 YNFKEQ.

The CDR3 DNA follows: TGTGCCAGCAGTTCAGAGATATCCACCGGGGAGCTGTTTTTT. This encodes CASSSEISTGELFF. This chain connects TRBV12-3 or TRBV12-4 to TRBJ2-2; D not resolved. The V and J ends lost 4 bases and 4 bases respectively, with 10 bases between them. The CDR3 consists of 14 residues.

The chain recombines TRBV27 with TRBJ1-2; D is perhaps TRBD1 (5 bases). In germline, CDR1 is MNHEY, CDR2 SMNVEV (reference sequence). This CDR3 region has 15 residues. Trimming removed 5 bases from V and 7 bases from J, with 20 bases in between. The DNA for the CDR3 is TGTGCCAGCAGTATCACAGGAGGATCCCCTATTGGCTACACCTTC. It encodes CASSITGGSPIGYTF.

V is TRBV5-6 and J is TRBJ1-2; no clear D gene. Germline CDR1 and CDR2: SGHDT and YYEEEE. V dropped 3 bases and J dropped 6 bases, with 12 bases sitting between them. There are 13 residues in the CDR3. CDR3 protein: CASSSDLGHGYTF. DNA for the CDR3: TGTGCCAGCAGCTCCGATTTGGGCCATGGCTACACCTTC.

The chain combines TRBV29-1 with TRBJ2-2, with D possibly being TRBD2 (5 bases). The CDR3 covers 12 residues. Germline V gene sequence: CDR1 SQVTM, CDR2 ANQGSEA. The chain's CDR3 is CCCAGDTGELFF. CDR3 DNA: TGCTGTTGCGCCGGGGACACCGGGGAGCTGTTTTTT.

This clonotype came up once. This CDR3 is CASSLAKLGQGKMNTEAFF. For the CDR3, the DNA is TGTGCCAGCAGCTTAGCCAAGTTAGGACAGGGGAAAATGAACACTGAAGCTTTCTTT. The chain uses TRBV7-9 and TRBJ1-1; TRBD1 aligns across 9 bases. This CDR3 region has 19 residues. J gave up 0 bases and V 0 bases, and 11 bases lay outside the gene matches. Germline assignment: CDR1 SEHNR and CDR2 FQNEAQ (reference sequence).

The chain carries TRBV6-1 and TRBJ2-7; 10 bases map to TRBD2. V gave up 3 bases and J gave up 1 base; unmatched junction bases: 15. CDR3 length: 19 residues. The germline gives CDR1 MNHNS, CDR2 SASEGT. CDR3 DNA: TGTGCCAGCAGTGATCGATCCGGGACTAGCGAAATTGTGTCCTACGAGCAGTACGTC. It is translated as CASSDRSGTSEIVSYEQYV.

The chain carries TRBV4-2 and TRBJ2-1; 7 positions match TRBD2. The germline CDR1 and CDR2 sequences are LGHNA and YNFKEQ. Trimming removed 0 bases from V and 12 bases from J; junction bases left unmatched: 2. The CDR3 consists of 12 residues. CDR3 DNA: TGTGCCAGCAGCCAAGAGGGGAGGGTGCAGTTCTTC. Translating gives CASSQEGRVQFF.

V gene TRBV11-2 combines with J gene TRBJ1-2; D is ambiguous. The V end lost 2 bases, the J end lost 8 bases, and 21 bases lay between the germline ends. This CDR3 is 16 amino acids long. CDR1 and CDR2 from the germline V gene are SGHAT and FQNNGV. CDR3 region: CASSLRPGRPSEGYTF. CDR3 DNA sequence: TGTGCCAGCAGCTTAAGACCCGGACGGCCGAGCGAAGGCTACACCTTC. The full variable domain, rest sourced from reference TRBV11-2 and TRBJ1-2, is EAGVAQSPRYKIIEKRQSVAFWCNPISGHATLYWYQQILGQGPKLLIQFQNNGVVDDSQLPKDRFSAERLKGVDSTLKIQPAKLEDSAVYLCASSLRPGRPSEGYTFGSGTRLTVV.

The chain employs TRBV27 and TRBJ1-2; D is possibly TRBD1 (6 bases). Germline CDR1 reads MNHEY; CDR2 reads SMNVEV (reference sequence). This CDR3 comprises 17 residues. Trimming removed 5 bases at V and 3 bases at J, with 22 bases between. The CDR3 sequence is CASSPRDGGRFDYGYTF. For the CDR3, the DNA is TGTGCCAGCAGTCCCCGAGACGGGGGGCGGTTTGACTATGGCTACACCTTC.

This clonotype has just a few counts. V and J are TRBV7-8 and TRBJ2-7, with 9 positions matching TRBD1. Germline CDR1 is SGHVS and CDR2 is FQNEAQ. The CDR3 runs 15 residues. After removal of 1 base from V and 6 bases from J, the junction contained 7 bases not matched to a gene. CDR3: CASSLGTTGGSEQYV. The CDR3 coding sequence is TGTGCCAGCAGCTTAGGTACGACAGGGGGTTCCGAGCAGTACGTC.

This clonotype was seen a few times. The chain uses TRBV4-1 and TRBJ2-5, with TRBD2 matching 14 bases. Germline values: CDR1 MGHRA, CDR2 YSYEKL. V lost 4 bases, J lost 5 bases, and 6 bases stayed unmatched. The CDR3 consists of 16 residues. This CDR3 reads CASSPGTSGSRETQYF. DNA of the CDR3: TGCGCCAGCAGCCCCGGGACTAGCGGGAGTAGGGAGACCCAGTACTTC.